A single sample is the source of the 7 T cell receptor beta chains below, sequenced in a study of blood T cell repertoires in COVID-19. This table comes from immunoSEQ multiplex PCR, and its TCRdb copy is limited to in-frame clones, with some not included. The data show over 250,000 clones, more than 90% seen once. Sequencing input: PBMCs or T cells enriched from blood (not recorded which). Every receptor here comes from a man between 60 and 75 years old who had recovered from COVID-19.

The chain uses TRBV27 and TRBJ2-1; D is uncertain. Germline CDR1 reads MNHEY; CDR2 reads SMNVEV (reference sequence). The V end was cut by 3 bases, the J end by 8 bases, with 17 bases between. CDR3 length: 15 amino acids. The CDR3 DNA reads TGTGCCAGCAGTTTTGGTCGGGTTCCATTCGATGAGCAGTTCTTC. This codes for CASSFGRVPFDEQFF.

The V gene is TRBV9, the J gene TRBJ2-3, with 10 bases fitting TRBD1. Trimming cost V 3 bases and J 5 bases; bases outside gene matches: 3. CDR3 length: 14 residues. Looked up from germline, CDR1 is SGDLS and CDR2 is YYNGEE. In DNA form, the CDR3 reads TGTGCCAGCAGCGGCCGGGACAGGGGAGATACGCAGTATTTT. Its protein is CASSGRDRGDTQYF.

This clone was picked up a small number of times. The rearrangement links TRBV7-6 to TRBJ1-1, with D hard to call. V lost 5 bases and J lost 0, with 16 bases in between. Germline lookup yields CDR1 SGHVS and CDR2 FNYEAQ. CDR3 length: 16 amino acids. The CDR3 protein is CASSPGREFMNTEAFF. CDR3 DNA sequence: TGTGCCAGCAGCCCCGGAAGGGAGTTTATGAACACTGAAGCTTTCTTT.

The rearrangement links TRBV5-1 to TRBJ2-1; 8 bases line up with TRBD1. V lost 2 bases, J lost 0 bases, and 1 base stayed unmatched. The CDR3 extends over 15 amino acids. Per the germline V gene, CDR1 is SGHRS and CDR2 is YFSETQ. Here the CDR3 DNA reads TGCGCCAGCAGCTTACAGGGGGACTCCTACAATGAGCAGTTCTTC. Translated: CASSLQGDSYNEQFF.

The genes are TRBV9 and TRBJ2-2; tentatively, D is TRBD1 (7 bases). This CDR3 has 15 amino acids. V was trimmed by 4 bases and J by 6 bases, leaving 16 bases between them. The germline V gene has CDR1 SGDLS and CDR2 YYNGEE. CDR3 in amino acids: CASSPRGASPGELFF. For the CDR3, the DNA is TGTGCCAGCAGCCCCAGGGGGGCCTCTCCCGGGGAGCTGTTTTTT.

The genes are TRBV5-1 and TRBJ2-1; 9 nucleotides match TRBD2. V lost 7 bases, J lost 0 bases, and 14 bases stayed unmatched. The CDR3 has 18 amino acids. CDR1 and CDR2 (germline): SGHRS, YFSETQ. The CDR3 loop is CASQGAGGVSSSYNEQFF. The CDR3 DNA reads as TGCGCCAGCCAGGGCGCGGGAGGGGTGTCAAGCTCCTACAATGAGCAGTTCTTC.

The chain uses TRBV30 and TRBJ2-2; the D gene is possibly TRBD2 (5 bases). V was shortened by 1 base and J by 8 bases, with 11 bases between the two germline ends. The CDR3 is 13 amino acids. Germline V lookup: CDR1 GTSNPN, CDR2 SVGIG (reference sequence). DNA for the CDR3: TGTGCCTGGAGTGCCGACTATAGTGGGGAGCTGTTTTTT. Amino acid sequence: CAWSADYSGELFF. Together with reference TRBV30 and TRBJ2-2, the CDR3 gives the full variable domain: SQTIHQWPATLVQPVGSPLSLECTVEGTSNPNLYWYRQAAGRGLQLLFYSVGIGQISSEVPQNLSASRPQDRQFILSSKKLLLSDSGFYLCAWSADYSGELFFGEGSRLTVL.